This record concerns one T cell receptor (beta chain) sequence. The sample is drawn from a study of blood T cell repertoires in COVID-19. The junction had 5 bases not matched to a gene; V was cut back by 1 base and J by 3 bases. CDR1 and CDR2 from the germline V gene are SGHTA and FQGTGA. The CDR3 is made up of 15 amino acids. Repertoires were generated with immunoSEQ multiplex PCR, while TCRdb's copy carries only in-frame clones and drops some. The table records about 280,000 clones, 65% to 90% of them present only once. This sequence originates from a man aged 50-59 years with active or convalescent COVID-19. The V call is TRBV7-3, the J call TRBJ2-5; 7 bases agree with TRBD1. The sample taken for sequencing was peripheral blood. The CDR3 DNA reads TGTGCCAGCAGCTTAAGGGGACAGAGAGAAGAGACCCAGTACTTC. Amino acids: CASSLRGQREETQYF.